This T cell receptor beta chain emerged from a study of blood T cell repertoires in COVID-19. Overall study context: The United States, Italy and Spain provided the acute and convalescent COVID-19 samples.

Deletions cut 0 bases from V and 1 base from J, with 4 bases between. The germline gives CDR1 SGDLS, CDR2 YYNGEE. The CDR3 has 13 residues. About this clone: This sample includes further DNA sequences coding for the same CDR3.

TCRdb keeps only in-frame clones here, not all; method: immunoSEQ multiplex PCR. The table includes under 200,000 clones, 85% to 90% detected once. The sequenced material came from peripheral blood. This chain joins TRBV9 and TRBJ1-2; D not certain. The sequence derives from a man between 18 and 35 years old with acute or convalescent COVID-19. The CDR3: CASSVASNYGYTF. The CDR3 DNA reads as TGTGCCAGCAGCGTAGCCAGTAACTATGGCTACACCTTC.